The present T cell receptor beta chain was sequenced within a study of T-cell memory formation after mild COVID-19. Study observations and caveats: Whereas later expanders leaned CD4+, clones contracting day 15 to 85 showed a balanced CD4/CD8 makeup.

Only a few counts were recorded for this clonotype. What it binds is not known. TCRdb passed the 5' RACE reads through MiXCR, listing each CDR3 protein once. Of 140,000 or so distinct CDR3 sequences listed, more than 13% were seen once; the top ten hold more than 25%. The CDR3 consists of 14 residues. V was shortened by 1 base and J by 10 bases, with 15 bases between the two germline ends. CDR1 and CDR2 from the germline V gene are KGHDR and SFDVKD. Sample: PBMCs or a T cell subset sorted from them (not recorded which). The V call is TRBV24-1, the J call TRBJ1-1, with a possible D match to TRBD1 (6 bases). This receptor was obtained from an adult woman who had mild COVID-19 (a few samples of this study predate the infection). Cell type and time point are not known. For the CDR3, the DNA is TGTGCCACCAGTGATTTCACCAACAGGGTCGGAGCTTTCTTT. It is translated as CATSDFTNRVGAFF.